This TCR beta chain was sequenced for a study of blood T cell repertoires in COVID-19. Study summary: Samples of COVID-19 (acute and convalescent) were obtained from the United States, Italy and Spain. Nucleic acid was either cDNA or gDNA, and it came from T cells, B-cell-depleted T cells, or PBMCs.

V gave up 7 bases and J gave up 6 bases; unmatched junction bases: 8. The CDR3 runs to 12 residues. CDR1 and CDR2 from the germline V gene are SQVTM and ANQGSEA. In the authors' workflow: Estimates of nucleated cell counts were drawn from the amplification of reference gene primers. The repertoire was sequenced with immunoSEQ multiplex PCR; TCRdb's copy has only in-frame clones and lacks some. V and J calls plus clone size are reproduced from that table; the DNA served to infer D and trimming. The sample comprises around 140,000 clones, over 80% of which are singletons, and about 1.7% rests with the top ten.

The TCR comes from a woman in her 50s with acute or convalescent COVID-19. What was sequenced was peripheral blood. The V and J genes are TRBV29-1 and TRBJ1-2; 7 nucleotides align to TRBD1. The CDR3 bases are TGCAGCGAGAGAGAAGGGGGCCATGGCTACACCTTC. Its protein product is CSEREGGHGYTF.